This passage covers 2 T cell receptor beta chains from one sample sequenced in a study of T-cell reconstitution after alpha-beta-depleted transplantation in children. Unique molecular identifiers tagged the TCRbeta library. Via MiXCR, TCRdb re-called the PCR reads, giving one row per CDR3 protein. The sample has over 300,000 distinct CDR3 sequences; 10% are singletons. This specimen was PBMCs from the stem cell graft donor, taken from the stem cell graft. Receptors originate from a human donor who donated a stem cell graft to a child with acute lymphoblastic leukemia.

The chain recombines TRBV4-1 with TRBJ2-7; 8 nucleotides agree with TRBD1. The CDR3 consists of 14 residues. The germline gives CDR1 MGHRA, CDR2 YSYEKL. V was clipped by 4 bases and J by 5 bases; unmatched bases: 7. The CDR3 nucleotides are TGCGCCAGCAGCCGGACAGGGAGGAATAACGAGCAGTACTTC. Translation gives CASSRTGRNNEQYF.

As DNA, the CDR3 is TGTGCCAGCAGCTCAATAGTCGGGACAGGGCAGTACGAGCAGTACTTC. This encodes CASSSIVGTGQYEQYF. The V gene is TRBV7-9, the J gene TRBJ2-7; TRBD1 aligns across 9 bases. V lost 4 bases and J lost 4; bases outside the gene matches: 11. CDR1 and CDR2 (germline): SEHNR, FQNEAQ (reference sequence). The CDR3 has 16 amino acids.